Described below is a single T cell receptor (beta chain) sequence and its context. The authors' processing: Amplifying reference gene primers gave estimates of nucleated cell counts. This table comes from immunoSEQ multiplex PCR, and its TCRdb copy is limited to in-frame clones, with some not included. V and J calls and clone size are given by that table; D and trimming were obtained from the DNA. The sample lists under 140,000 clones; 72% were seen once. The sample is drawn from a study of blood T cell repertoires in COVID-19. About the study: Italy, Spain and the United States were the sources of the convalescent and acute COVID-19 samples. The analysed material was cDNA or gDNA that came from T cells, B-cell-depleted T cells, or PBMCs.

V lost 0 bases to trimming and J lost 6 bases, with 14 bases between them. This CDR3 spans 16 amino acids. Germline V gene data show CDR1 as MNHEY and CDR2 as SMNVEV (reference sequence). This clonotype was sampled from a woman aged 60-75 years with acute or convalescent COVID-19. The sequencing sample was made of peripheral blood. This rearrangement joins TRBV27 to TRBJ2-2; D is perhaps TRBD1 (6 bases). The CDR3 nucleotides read TGTGCCAGCAGTTTATCCTCCGGGACAACTCCCGGGGAGCTGTTTTTT. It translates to CASSLSSGTTPGELFF.